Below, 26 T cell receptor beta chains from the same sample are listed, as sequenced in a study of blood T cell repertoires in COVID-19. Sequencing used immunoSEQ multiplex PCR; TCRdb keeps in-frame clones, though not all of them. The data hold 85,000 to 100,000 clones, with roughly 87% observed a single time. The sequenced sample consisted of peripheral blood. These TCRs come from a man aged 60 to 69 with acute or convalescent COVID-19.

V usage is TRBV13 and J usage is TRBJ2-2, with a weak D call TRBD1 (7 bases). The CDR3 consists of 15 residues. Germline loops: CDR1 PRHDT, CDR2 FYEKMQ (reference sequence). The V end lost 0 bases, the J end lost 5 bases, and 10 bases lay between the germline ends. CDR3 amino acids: CASSLGTGRTGELFF. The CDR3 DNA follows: TGTGCCAGCAGCTTAGGGACAGGGAGGACCGGGGAGCTGTTTTTT.

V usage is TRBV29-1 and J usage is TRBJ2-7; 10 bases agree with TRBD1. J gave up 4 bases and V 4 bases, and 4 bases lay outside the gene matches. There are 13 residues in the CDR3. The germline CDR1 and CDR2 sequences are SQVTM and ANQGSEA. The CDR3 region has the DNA TGCAGCGTTGCGGGACAGGGGATTTACGAGCAGTACTTC. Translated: CSVAGQGIYEQYF.

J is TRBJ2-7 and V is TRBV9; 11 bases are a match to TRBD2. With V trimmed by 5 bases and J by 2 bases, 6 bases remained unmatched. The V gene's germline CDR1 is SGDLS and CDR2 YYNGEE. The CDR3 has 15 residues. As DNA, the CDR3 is TGTGCCAGCAGTAAAGGGACTAGCGGCCCCTACGAGCAGTACTTC. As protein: CASSKGTSGPYEQYF.

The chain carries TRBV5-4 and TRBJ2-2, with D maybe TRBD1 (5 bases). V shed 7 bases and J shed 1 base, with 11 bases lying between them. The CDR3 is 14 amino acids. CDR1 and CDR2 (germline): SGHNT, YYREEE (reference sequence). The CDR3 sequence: CASQVGQNTGELFF. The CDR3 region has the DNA TGTGCCAGCCAAGTCGGACAGAACACCGGGGAGCTGTTTTTT.

As DNA, the CDR3 is TGTGCCATCAGTGTGGACACGAACACTGAAGCTTTCTTT. Encoded protein: CAISVDTNTEAFF. The chain couples TRBV10-3 to TRBJ1-1; D possibly corresponds to TRBD1 (5 bases). With 4 bases removed from V and 1 base from J, the gap between germline ends came to 7 bases. This CDR3 region has 13 residues. The germline V gene encodes CDR1 ENHRY and CDR2 SYGVKD.

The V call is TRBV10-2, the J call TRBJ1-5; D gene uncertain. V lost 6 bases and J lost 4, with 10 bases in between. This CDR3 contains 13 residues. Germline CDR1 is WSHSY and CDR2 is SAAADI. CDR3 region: CASRPEANQPQHF. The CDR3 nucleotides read TGCGCCAGCAGACCGGAGGCTAATCAGCCCCAGCATTTT.

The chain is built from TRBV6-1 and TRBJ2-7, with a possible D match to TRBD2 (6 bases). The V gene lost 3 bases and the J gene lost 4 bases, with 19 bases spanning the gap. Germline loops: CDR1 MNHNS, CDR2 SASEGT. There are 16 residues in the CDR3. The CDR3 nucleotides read TGTGCCAGCAGTGAGGGGACTCCCTGGTCCTATTACGAGCAGTACTTC. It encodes CASSEGTPWSYYEQYF.

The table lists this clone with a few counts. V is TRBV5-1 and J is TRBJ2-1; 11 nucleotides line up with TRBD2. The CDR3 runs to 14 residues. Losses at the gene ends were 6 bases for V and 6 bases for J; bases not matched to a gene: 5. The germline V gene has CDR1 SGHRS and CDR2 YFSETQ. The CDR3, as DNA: TGCGCCAGCACCCGGACTAGCGGGTCCAATGAGCAGTTCTTC. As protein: CASTRTSGSNEQFF.

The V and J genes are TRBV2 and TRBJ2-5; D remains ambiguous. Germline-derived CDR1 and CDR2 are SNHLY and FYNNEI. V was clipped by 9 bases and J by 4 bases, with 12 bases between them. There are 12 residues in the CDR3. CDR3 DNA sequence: TGTGCCAGAGACGACCGCGGAGAGACCCAGTACTTC. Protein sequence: CARDDRGETQYF.

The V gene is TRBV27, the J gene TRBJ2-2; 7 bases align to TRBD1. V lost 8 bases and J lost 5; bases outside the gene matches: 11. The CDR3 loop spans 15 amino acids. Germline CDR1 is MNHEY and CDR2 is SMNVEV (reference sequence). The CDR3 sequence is CASSVKGARTGELFF. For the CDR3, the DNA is TGTGCCAGCTCCGTCAAGGGGGCGCGGACCGGGGAGCTGTTTTTT.

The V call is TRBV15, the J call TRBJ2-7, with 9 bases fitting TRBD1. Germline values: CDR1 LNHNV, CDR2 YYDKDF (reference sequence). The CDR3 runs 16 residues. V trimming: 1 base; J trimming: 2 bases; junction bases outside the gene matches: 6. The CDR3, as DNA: TGTGCCACCAGCAGAGGGATGGGACAGGGACCCTACGAGCAGTACTTC. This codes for CATSRGMGQGPYEQYF.

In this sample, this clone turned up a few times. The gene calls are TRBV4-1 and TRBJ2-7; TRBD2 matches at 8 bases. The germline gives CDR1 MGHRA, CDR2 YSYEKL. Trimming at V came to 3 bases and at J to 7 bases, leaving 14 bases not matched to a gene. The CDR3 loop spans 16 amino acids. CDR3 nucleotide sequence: TGCGCCAGCAGCCATGGGACATTTGGCGGGAGGAGGGAGCAGTACTTC. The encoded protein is CASSHGTFGGRREQYF.

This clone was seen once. The CDR3 region has the DNA TGTGCCAGCAGCCCCCGACTAGCGGGCTACAATGAGCAGTTCTTC. As protein: CASSPRLAGYNEQFF. This rearrangement joins TRBV11-3 to TRBJ2-1; 10 nucleotides line up with TRBD2. The germline CDR1 and CDR2 sequences are SGHNT and YENEEA. CDR3 size: 15 residues. Germline trimming cut 5 bases from V and 3 bases from J; bases unmatched to any gene: 4.

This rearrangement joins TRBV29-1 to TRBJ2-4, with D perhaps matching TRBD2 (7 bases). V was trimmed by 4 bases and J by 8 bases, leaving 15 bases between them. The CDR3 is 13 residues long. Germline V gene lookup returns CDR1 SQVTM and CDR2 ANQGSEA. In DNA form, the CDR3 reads TGCAGCGTTGGTCAGGGGAGGGTTGACATTCAGTACTTC. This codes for CSVGQGRVDIQYF.

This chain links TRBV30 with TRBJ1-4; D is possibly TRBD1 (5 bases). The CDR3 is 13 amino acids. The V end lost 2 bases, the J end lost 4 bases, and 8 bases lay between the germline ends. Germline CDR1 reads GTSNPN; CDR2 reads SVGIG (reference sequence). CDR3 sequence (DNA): TGTGCCTGGAGTCGGGGGTTTAATGAAAAACTGTTTTTT. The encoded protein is CAWSRGFNEKLFF.

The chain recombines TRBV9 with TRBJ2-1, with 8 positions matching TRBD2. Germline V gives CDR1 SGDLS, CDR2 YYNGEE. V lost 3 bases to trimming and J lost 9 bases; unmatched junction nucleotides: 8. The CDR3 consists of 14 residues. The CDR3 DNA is TGTGCCAGCAGCGGCACCGGGGGGGCCAGTGAGCAGTTCTTC. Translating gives CASSGTGGASEQFF.

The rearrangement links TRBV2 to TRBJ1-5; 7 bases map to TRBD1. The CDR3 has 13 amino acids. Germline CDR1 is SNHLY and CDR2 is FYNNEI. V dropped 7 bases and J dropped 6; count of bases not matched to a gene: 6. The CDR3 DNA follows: TGTGCCAGCAATAGACAGGGTAGTCAGCCCCAGCATTTT. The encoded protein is CASNRQGSQPQHF.

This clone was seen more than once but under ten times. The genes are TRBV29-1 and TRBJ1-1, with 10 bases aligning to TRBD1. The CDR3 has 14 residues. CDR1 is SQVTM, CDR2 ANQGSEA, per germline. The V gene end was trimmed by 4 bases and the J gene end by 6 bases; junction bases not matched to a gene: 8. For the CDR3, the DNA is TGCAGCGTTGTGGGGGACAGGGGTGCTGCTGAAGCTTTCTTT. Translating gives CSVVGDRGAAEAFF.

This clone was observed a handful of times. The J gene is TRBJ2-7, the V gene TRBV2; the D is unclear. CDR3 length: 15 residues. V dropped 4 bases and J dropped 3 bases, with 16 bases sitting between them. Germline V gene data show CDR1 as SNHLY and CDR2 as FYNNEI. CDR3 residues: CASSGQFGFGYEQYF. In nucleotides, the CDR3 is TGTGCCAGCAGTGGGCAGTTCGGGTTTGGCTACGAGCAGTACTTC.

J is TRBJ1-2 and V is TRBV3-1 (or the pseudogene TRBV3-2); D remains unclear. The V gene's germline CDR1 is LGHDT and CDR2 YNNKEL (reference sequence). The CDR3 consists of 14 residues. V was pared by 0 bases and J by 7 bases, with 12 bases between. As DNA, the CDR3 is TGTGCCAGCAGCCAAGAGCTCAGTGGCGGTGGCTACACCTTC. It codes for CASSQELSGGGYTF.

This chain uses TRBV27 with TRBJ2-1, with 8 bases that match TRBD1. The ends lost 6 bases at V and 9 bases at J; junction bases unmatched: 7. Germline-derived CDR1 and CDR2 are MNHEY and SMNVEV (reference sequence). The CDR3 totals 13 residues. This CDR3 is CASRNAGGIEQFF. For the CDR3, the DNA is TGTGCCAGCAGGAATGCAGGGGGCATTGAGCAGTTCTTC.

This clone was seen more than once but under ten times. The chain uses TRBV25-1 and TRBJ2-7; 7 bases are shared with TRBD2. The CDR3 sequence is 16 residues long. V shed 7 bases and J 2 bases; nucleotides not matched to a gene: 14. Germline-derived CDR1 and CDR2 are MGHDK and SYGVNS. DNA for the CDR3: TGTGCCAGCACCCACATCTCAAGAGGACTAGCCTACGAGCAGTACTTC. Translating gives CASTHISRGLAYEQYF.

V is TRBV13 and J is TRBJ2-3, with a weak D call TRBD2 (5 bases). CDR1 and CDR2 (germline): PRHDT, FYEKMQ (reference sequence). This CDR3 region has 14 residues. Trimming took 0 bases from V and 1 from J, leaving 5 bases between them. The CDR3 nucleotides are TGTGCCAGCAGCTTAGGGCGGGGCACAGATACGCAGTATTTT. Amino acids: CASSLGRGTDTQYF. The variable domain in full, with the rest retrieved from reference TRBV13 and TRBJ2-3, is AAGVIQSPRHLIKEKRETATLKCYPIPRHDTVYWYQQGPGQDPQFLISFYEKMQSDKGSIPDRFSAQQFSDYHSELNMSSLELGDSALYFCASSLGRGTDTQYFGPGTRLTVL.

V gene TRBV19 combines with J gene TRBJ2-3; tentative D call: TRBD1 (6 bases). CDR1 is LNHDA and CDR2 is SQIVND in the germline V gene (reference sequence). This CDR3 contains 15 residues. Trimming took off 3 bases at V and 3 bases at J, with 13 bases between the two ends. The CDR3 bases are TGTGCCAGTAGTATGGGGTTTAGGGGGACAGATACGCAGTATTTT. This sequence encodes CASSMGFRGTDTQYF.

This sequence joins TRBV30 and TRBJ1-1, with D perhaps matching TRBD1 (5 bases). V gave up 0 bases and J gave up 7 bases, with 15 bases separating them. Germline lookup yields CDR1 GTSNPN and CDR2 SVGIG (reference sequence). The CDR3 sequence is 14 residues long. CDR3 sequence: CAWSVTPGGGEAFF. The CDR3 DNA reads TGTGCCTGGAGTGTAACCCCCGGGGGGGGTGAAGCTTTCTTT.

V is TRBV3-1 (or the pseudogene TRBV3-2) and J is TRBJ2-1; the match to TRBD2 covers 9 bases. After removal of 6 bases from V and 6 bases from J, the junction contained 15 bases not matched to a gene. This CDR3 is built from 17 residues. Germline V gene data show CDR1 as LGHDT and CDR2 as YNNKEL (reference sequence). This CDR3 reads CASSREVAGVFFNEQFF. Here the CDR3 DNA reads TGTGCCAGCAGTCGGGAGGTAGCGGGAGTCTTTTTCAATGAGCAGTTCTTC.